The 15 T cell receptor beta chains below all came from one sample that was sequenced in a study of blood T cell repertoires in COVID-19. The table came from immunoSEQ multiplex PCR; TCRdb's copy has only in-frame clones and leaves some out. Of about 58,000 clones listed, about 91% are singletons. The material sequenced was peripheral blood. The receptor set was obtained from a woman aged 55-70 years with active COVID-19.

CDR3 nucleotides: TGTGCCAGCAGCCAATGGACTAGCGGGGTTTACAATGAGCAGTTCTTC. Its protein product is CASSQWTSGVYNEQFF. The gene calls are TRBV3-1 (or the pseudogene TRBV3-2) and TRBJ2-1, with 12 bases lining up with TRBD2. The CDR3 is made up of 16 amino acids. The trim removed 2 bases at V and 4 bases at J, leaving 3 bases unmatched. Germline V CDR1 and CDR2: LGHDT, YNNKEL (reference sequence).

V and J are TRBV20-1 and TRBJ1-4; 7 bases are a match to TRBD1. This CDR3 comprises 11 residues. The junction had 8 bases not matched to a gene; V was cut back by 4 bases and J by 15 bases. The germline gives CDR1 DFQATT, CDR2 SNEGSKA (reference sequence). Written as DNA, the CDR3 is TGCAGTGCTATAAGGGGGCCTACCGTGTTTTTT. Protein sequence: CSAIRGPTVFF.

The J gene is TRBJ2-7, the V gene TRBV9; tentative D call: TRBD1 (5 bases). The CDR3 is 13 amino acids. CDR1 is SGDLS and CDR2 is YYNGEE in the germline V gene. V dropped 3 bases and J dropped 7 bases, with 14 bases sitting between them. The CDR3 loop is CASSETQAREQYF. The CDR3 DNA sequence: TGTGCCAGCAGCGAGACACAGGCGAGAGAGCAGTACTTC.

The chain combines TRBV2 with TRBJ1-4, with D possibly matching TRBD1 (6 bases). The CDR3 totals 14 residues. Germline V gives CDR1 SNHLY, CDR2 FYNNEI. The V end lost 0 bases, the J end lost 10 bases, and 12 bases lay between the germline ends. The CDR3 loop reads CASSEAALGAKLFF. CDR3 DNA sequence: TGTGCCAGCAGTGAAGCGGCCTTGGGGGCAAAACTGTTTTTT.

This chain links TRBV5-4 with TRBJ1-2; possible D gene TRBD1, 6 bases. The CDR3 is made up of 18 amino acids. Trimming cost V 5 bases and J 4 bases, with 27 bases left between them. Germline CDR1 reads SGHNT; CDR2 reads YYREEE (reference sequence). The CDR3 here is CASRTGAPREGDIYGYTF. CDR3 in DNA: TGTGCCAGCAGAACCGGGGCACCAAGGGAGGGGGACATCTATGGCTACACCTTC.

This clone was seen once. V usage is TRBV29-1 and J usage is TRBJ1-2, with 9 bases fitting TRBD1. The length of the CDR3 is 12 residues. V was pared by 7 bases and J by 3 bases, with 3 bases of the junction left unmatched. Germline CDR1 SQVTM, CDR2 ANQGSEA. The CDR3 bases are TGCAGCGGGACAGGGGAGGACTATGGCTACACCTTC. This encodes CSGTGEDYGYTF.

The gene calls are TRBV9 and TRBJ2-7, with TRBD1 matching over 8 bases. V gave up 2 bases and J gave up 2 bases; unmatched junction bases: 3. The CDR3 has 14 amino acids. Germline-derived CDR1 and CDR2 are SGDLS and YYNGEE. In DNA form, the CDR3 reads TGTGCCAGCAGCGTCCAGGGGGCGACCTACGAGCAGTACTTC. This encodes CASSVQGATYEQYF.

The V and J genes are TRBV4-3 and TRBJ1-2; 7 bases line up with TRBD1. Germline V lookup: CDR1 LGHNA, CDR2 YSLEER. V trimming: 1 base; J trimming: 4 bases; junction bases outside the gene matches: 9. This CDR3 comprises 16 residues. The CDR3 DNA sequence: TGCGCCAGCAGCCAAGGGTCGAGACAGGGAACCTATGGCTACACCTTC. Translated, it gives CASSQGSRQGTYGYTF.

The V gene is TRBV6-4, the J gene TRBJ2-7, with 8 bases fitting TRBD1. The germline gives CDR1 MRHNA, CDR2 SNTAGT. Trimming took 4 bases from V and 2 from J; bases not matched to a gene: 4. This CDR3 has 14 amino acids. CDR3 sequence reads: CASSAGTGAYEQYF. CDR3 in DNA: TGTGCCAGCAGTGCCGGGACAGGTGCCTACGAGCAGTACTTC.

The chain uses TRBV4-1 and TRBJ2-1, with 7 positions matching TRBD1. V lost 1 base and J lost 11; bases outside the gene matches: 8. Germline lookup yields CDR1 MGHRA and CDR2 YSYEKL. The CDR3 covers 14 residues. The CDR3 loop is CASSQGDPRGQQFF. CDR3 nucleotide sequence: TGCGCCAGCAGCCAAGGAGATCCGAGGGGGCAGCAGTTCTTC.

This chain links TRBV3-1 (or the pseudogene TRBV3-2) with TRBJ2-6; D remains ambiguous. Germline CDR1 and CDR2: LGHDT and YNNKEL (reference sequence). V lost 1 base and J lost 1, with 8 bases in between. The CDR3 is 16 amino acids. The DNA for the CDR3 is TGTGCCAGCAGCCAAGCGTCGGTTTCTGGGGCCAACGTCCTGACTTTC. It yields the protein CASSQASVSGANVLTF.

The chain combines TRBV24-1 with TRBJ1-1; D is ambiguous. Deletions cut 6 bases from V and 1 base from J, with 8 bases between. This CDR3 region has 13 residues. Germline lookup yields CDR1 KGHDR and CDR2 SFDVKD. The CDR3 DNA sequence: TGTGCCACCAGTAACGGAGCGAACACTGAAGCTTTCTTT. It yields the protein CATSNGANTEAFF.

The CDR3 nucleotides read TGTGCCAGCAGCCAAGTCCGGGAGTCGAACACCATATATTTT. Translating gives CASSQVRESNTIYF. The genes are TRBV4-2 and TRBJ1-3; D not resolved. Trimming removed 1 base at V and 7 bases at J, with 11 bases between. Looked up from germline, CDR1 is LGHNA and CDR2 is YNFKEQ. The CDR3 extends over 14 amino acids.

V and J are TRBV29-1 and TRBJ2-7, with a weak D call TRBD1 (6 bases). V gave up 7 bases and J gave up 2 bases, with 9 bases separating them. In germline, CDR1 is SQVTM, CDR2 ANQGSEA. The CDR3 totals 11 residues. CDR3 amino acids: CSAQGTYEQYF. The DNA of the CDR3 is TGCAGCGCCCAGGGGACCTACGAGCAGTACTTC.

The CDR3 bases are TGTGCCAGCAGTTTAGCGGGGACAGGATTCACAGATACGCAGTATTTT. It yields the protein CASSLAGTGFTDTQYF. The chain links TRBV27 to TRBJ2-3, with TRBD1 matching 8 bases. V trimming: 2 bases; J trimming: 2 bases; junction bases outside the gene matches: 6. CDR3 length: 16 amino acids. The germline V gene has CDR1 MNHEY and CDR2 SMNVEV (reference sequence).